The 10 T cell receptor beta chains in this list originate from one sample, sequenced in a study of blood T cell repertoires in COVID-19. The protocol was immunoSEQ multiplex PCR, while the TCRdb copy is restricted to in-frame clones and leaves out a portion. The sample includes around 260,000 clones, 90% seen only once; the top ten take around 1.1%. The specimen sequenced was PBMCs or T cells enriched from blood (not recorded which). The source is a woman in her 30s who had recovered from COVID-19.

This chain uses TRBV9 with TRBJ2-1; D is perhaps TRBD2 (6 bases). Germline CDR1 is SGDLS and CDR2 is YYNGEE. The V end lost 3 bases, the J end lost 5 bases, and 21 bases lay between the germline ends. CDR3 length: 17 amino acids. In nucleotides, the CDR3 is TGTGCCAGCAGCGGGATCGCCTTGGGGGGACCAAACAATGAGCAGTTCTTC. It specifies CASSGIALGGPNNEQFF.

The chain carries TRBV10-3 and TRBJ1-2; 8 nucleotides line up with TRBD1. V shed 5 bases, J shed 8 bases, and the junction held 7 bases outside the gene matches. The CDR3 totals 13 residues. Germline CDR1 is ENHRY and CDR2 is SYGVKD. Here the CDR3 reads CAISPGQEGGYTF. In nucleotides, the CDR3 is TGTGCCATCAGTCCGGGACAGGAAGGCGGCTACACCTTC.

This clone was recorded only once. This chain joins TRBV2 and TRBJ2-1, with a possible D match to TRBD2 (6 bases). Trimming removed 6 bases at V and 0 bases at J, with 15 bases between. This CDR3 comprises 16 residues. Germline CDR1 is SNHLY and CDR2 is FYNNEI. This CDR3 reads CASRGAAGSSYNEQFF. In DNA form, the CDR3 reads TGTGCCAGCAGGGGAGCGGCGGGAAGCTCCTACAATGAGCAGTTCTTC.

The V call is TRBV20-1, the J call TRBJ1-2; possible D gene TRBD1, 6 bases. Germline-derived CDR1 and CDR2 are DFQATT and SNEGSKA (reference sequence). This CDR3 comprises 11 residues. Trimming cost V 2 bases and J 8 bases, with 9 bases left between them. The CDR3 DNA reads TGCAGTGCTAGACAGGGGCAGGGCTACACCTTC. Translation gives CSARQGQGYTF.

The rearrangement links TRBV30 to TRBJ1-2, with no clear D. This CDR3 spans 12 amino acids. Germline V CDR1 and CDR2: GTSNPN, SVGIG (reference sequence). V shed 1 base and J shed 8 bases, with 11 bases lying between them. CDR3 nucleotides: TGTGCCTGGAGTGCGAGCATCGGGGGCTACACCTTC. Residues: CAWSASIGGYTF.

The chain carries TRBV5-4 and TRBJ2-5; D may be TRBD2 (6 bases). CDR1 and CDR2 from the germline V gene are SGHNT and YYREEE (reference sequence). With 2 bases removed from V and 5 bases from J, the gap between germline ends came to 10 bases. This CDR3 spans 13 amino acids. CDR3 region: CASSFMSGETQYF. CDR3 DNA: TGTGCCAGCAGCTTTATGAGCGGGGAGACCCAGTACTTC.

The V gene is TRBV4-3, the J gene TRBJ2-2; 9 positions agree with TRBD2. The CDR3 has 18 residues. V trimming: 1 base; J trimming: 5 bases; junction bases outside the gene matches: 11. Germline assignment: CDR1 LGHNA and CDR2 YSLEER. The DNA of the CDR3 is TGCGCCAGCAGCCAAGTCCAAGCGGGAGGCACCTGGACCGGGGAGCTGTTTTTT. As protein: CASSQVQAGGTWTGELFF.

V is TRBV28 and J is TRBJ2-1; 7 nucleotides line up with TRBD1. The CDR3 is made up of 13 amino acids. CDR1 MDHEN and CDR2 SYDVKM come from the germline V gene. Trimming removed 5 bases from V and 9 bases from J; junction bases left unmatched: 7. In DNA, the CDR3 is TGTGCCAGCAGTCGGGACAGAATGGGTGAGCAGTTCTTC. This codes for CASSRDRMGEQFF.

This clone showed up just a few times. The rearrangement links TRBV28 to TRBJ2-2; 11 positions match TRBD2. Germline CDR1 MDHEN, CDR2 SYDVKM. The CDR3 covers 16 residues. Germline trimming cut 7 bases from V and 5 bases from J; bases unmatched to any gene: 9. The CDR3: CASTLGLAGGTGELFF. The CDR3 DNA is TGTGCCAGCACCCTTGGACTAGCGGGCGGAACCGGGGAGCTGTTTTTT.

The V and J genes are TRBV10-3 and TRBJ1-2, with D maybe TRBD1 (5 bases). Germline CDR1 reads ENHRY; CDR2 reads SYGVKD. The germline V and J ends were trimmed by 8 bases and 4 bases, with 20 bases remaining between them. The CDR3 is 15 residues long. CDR3 bases: TGTGCCATCTGGGAGGGGCGAGGGATAAGCTATGGCTACACCTTC. This translates into CAIWEGRGISYGYTF.